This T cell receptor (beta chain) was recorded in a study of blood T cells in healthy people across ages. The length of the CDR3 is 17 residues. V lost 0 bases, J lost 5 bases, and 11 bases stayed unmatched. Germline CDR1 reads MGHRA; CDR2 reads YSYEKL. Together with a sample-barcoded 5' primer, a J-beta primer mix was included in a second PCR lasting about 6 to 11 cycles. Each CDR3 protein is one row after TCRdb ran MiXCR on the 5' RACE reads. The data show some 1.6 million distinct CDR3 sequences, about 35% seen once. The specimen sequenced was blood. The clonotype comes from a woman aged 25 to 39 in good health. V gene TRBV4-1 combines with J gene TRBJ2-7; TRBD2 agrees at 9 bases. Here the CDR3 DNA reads TGCGCCAGCAGCCAAGAACGGCCTAGCGGGGCCCCCCACGAGCAGTACTTC. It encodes CASSQERPSGAPHEQYF.